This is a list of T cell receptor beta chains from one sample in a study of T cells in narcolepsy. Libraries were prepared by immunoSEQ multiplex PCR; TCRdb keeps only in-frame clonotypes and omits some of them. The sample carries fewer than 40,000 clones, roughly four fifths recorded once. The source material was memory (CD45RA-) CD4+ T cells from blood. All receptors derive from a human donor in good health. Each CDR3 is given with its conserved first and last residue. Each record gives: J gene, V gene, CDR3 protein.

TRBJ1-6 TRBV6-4 CASRSSPGSNSPLHF
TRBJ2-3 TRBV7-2 CASSLIAGGWDTQYF
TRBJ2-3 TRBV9 CASSVSSGERDTQYF
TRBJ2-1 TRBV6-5 CASQAGQGTYNEQFF
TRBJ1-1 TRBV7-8 CASSLTGDNTEAFF
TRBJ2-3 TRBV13 CASSFYSSGDTQYF
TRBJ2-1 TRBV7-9 CASSGDRGREQFF
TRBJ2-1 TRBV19 CASSLGGVGNEQFF
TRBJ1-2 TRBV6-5 CASRYRDRLRYGYTF
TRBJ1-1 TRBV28 CASSPHGNTEAFF
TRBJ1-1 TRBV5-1 CASSLAAGVDTEAFF
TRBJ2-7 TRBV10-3 CAISVRQGIHEQYF
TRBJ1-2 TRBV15 CATSRQSSANYGYTF
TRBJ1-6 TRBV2 CASQDRDNSPLHF
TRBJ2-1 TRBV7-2 CASSLSRGAWDEQFF
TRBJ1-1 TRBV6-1 CAISESWSRGNTEAFF
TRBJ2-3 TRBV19 CASSIGDSSTDTQYF
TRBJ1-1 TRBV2 CASSLDRVAEAFF
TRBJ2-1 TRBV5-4 CASSLPTQPVGNEQFF
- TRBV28 CASSPVGRGETQYF
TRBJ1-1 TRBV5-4 CASSQADRDRAEAFF
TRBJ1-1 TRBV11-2 CASSAQRGNTEAFF
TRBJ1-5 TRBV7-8 CASSLEGVSDQPQHF
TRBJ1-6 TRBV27 CASSSFGTGGFSYNSPLHF
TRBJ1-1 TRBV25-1 CASKGNTEAFF
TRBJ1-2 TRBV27 CASSFSGDYGYTF
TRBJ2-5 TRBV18 CASSQVQETQYF
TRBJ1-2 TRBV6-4 CASSDSGQTYYGYTF
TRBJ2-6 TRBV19 CASSIKGFGANVLTF
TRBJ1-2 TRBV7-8 CASSLSRDTYGYTF
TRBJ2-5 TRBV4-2 CASSRSGEQETQYF
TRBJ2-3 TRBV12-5 CASGLVLHRADRTQYF
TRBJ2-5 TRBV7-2 CASSLWTAPQETQYF
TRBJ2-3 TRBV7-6 CASSSGTHTDTQYF
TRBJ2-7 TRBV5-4 CASSLRATGTGPYEQYF
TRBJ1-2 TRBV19 CASSTADRHHGYTF
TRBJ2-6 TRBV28 CASRPPDRLKSSGANVLTF
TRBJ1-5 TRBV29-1 CSVEEESNQPQHF
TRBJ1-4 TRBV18 CASSPQVDTTNEKLFF
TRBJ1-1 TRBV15 CATSSRDRGDLVFF
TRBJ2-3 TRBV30 CAWDGTSGGPRFPYF
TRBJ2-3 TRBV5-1 CASSGGGADTQYF
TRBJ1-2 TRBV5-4 CASSLPGPAYGYTF
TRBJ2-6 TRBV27 CASSPKRAGASVLTF
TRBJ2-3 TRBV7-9 CASSPPFDTQYF
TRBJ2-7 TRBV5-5 CASSSDSGIYEQYF
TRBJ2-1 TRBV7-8 CASSLAARRGISYNEQFF
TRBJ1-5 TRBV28 CASNLQPQHF
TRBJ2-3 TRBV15 CATSRVRDPGTQYF
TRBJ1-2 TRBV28 CASIPGGQGNYGYTF
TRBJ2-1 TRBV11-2 CASSLQLAGDVEQFF
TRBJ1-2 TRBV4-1 CASSQEGNFYGYTF
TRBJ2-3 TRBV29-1 CSAPLAGGVTDTQYF